This T cell receptor (beta chain) originates from a study of tissue T cells after allogeneic stem cell transplantation. Survey-depth TCRbeta CDR3 sequencing reported V/J genes and productive frequencies. Produced via immunoSEQ multiplex PCR; TCRdb's table is partial and in-frame only. The sample lists about 5,800 clones, over 40% seen once, with 2.5% to 3.5% in the top ten. The CDR3 loop spans 16 amino acids. Germline assignment: CDR1 MNHDT and CDR2 YYDKIL. The ends lost 3 bases at V and 1 base at J; junction bases unmatched: 2. Time point specified: mouse harvest day 7 after allogeneic transplant. Mouse grafts combined 10^7 T-cell-depleted bone marrow cells with 10^6 splenic CD5+ T cells. Tissues came from B6→BALB/c major-mismatch GVHD mice at day 7 or 14. This clone was found a few times. Genes here carry mouse names. The observed sequence ends 1 residue before the CDR3 terminus, with the missing tail filled in from the germline J gene.

The clonotype originates from a female BALB/c mouse given C57BL/6 T cells with graft-versus-host disease after an allogeneic hematopoietic cell transplant. The chain is built from TRBV17 and TRBJ2-1; TRBD2 matches at 11 bases. The sequenced sample consisted of skin. The CDR3 reads CASSSRDWGNYAEQFF. The sequenced CDR3 bases are TGTGCTAGCAGTAGTCGGGACTGGGGGAACTATGCTGAGCAGTTC.